This T cell receptor (beta chain) emerged from a study of a mutant IDH1 vaccine in newly diagnosed glioma. About the research overall: Patients received vaccination from 4-6 weeks after radiotherapy alone, or with temozolomide cycles.

The time point denotes: week 11, during vaccination. Vaccine doses each comprised 300 ug of mutant IDH1 20-mer peptide, with topical imiquimod. New WHO grade 3 or 4 IDH1-mutant, ATRX-lost astrocytomas were present in all donors. The CDR3 runs to 14 residues. The germline V gene has CDR1 MGHRA and CDR2 YSYEKL. Trimming cost V 6 bases and J 1 base, with 12 bases left between them. With regard to this clone: Its matching antigen is unknown.

Data came from immunoSEQ multiplex PCR; TCRdb stores just in-frame clones and leaves some out. Of under 55,000 clones listed, roughly 91% are singletons. V is TRBV4-1 and J is TRBJ1-1, with a tentative D call TRBD1 (5 bases). The sample here was PBMCs, taken from a glioma patient whose treatment included an IDH1 peptide vaccine. This receptor was obtained from a man aged 50-59 years with glioma. CDR3 sequence: CASRQRTGNTEAFF. CDR3 coding DNA: TGCGCCAGCAGGCAACGCACAGGGAACACTGAAGCTTTCTTT.